This T cell receptor (beta chain) is drawn from a study of control samples from healthy donors and cancer patients. This clone has just one count. The assay was immunoSEQ multiplex PCR, and TCRdb's table has in-frame clones only and misses some. The sample lists over 85,000 clones, over 90% occurring once. The TCR sequence derives from a woman aged 25 to 45 in good health. Sequenced input: blood.

The CDR3 spells CASGRERNQPQHF. The CDR3 DNA reads as TGTGCCAGCGGCAGGGAACGAAATCAGCCCCAGCATTTT. J is TRBJ1-5 and V is TRBV6-5; D may be TRBD1 (5 bases). Per the germline V gene, CDR1 is MNHEY and CDR2 is SVGAGI. CDR3 length equals 13 residues. Trimming cost V 8 bases and J 4 bases, with 12 bases left between them.